This section outlines one T cell receptor beta chain sequence together with its context. The source of the sample is a study of blood T cells in healthy people across ages. The authors ran a second PCR of roughly 6 to 12 cycles using a sample-barcoded 5' primer and a J-beta primer mix. From the 5' RACE reads, TCRdb called clonotypes with MiXCR, one entry per CDR3 protein. The sample holds about 1.5 million distinct CDR3 sequences; about 45% are singletons and the top ten take around 4%. This clonotype originated in a woman between 18 and 29 years old in good health. Material: blood.

CDR3 sequence: CASSWGLAGGSTDTQYF. CDR3 sequence (DNA): TGTGCCAGCAGTTGGGGACTAGCGGGGGGGAGCACAGATACGCAGTATTTT. The chain joins TRBV27 to TRBJ2-3, with 16 nucleotides matching TRBD2. V trimming: 4 bases; J trimming: 0 bases; junction bases outside the gene matches: 1. Germline V CDR1 and CDR2: MNHEY, SMNVEV (reference sequence). The CDR3 sequence is 17 residues long.